The 24 T cell receptor beta chains below were found in one sample sequenced in a study of cytomegalovirus exposure and HLA in healthy donors. It was with 60 Vbeta and 13 Jbeta primers that the PCR ran. TCRdb keeps only in-frame clones here, not all; method: immunoSEQ multiplex PCR. Its table lists 150,000 or so clones. The sample taken for sequencing was PBMCs. The receptors come from a woman aged 50 to 60 in good health and CMV-seronegative.

This chain uses TRBV27 with TRBJ2-6, with 13 bases lining up with TRBD2. The germline V gene encodes CDR1 MNHEY and CDR2 SMNVEV (reference sequence). This CDR3 spans 18 amino acids. Trimming removed 5 bases from V and 2 bases from J; junction bases left unmatched: 6. The CDR3 DNA reads as TGTGCCAGCAGTACACTAGCGGGAGGGTCGGCTGGGGCCAACGTCCTGACTTTC. Translation gives CASSTLAGGSAGANVLTF.

A word on this clone: An end of the junction differs from the germline gene, which may be a read error. The chain is built from TRBV29-1 and TRBJ2-7; 13 bases align to TRBD2. Germline assignment: CDR1 SQVTM and CDR2 ANQGSEA. The CDR3 length is 15 residues. The CDR3, as DNA: TGCAGCGTTGCACTAGCGGGAGGGCCCTCCCACGAGCAGTACTTC. The encoded protein is CSVALAGGPSHEQYF.

The genes are TRBV18 and TRBJ2-1; D gene unclear. CDR1 is KGHSH, CDR2 LQKENI, per germline. CDR3 length: 11 amino acids. Trimming removed 8 bases from V and 5 bases from J, with 7 bases in between. Here the CDR3 reads CASRVNNEQFF. The DNA of the CDR3 is TGTGCCAGCCGAGTAAACAATGAGCAGTTCTTC.

V gene TRBV28 combines with J gene TRBJ1-2; D not resolved. Deletions cut 6 bases from V and 8 bases from J, with 19 bases between. Germline V gene data show CDR1 as MDHEN and CDR2 as SYDVKM. The CDR3 is made up of 14 amino acids. The CDR3 sequence: CASSFGSVLEGYTF. The CDR3 DNA follows: TGTGCCAGCAGCTTCGGGTCCGTACTTGAGGGCTACACCTTC.

V usage is TRBV30 and J usage is TRBJ1-5, with TRBD1 matching 8 bases. The CDR3 length is 14 residues. The V and J ends lost 2 bases and 3 bases, in that order; junction bases with no gene match: 3. The germline CDR1 and CDR2 sequences are GTSNPN and SVGIG (reference sequence). CDR3 bases: TGTGCCTGGAGTAAGGGACAGGTCAATCAGCCCCAGCATTTT. It translates to CAWSKGQVNQPQHF.

The CDR3, as DNA: TGCGCCAGCAGCGGACAGGTGAACACTGAAGCTTTCTTT. Protein sequence: CASSGQVNTEAFF. The rearrangement joins TRBV4-1 to TRBJ1-1; 7 bases are shared with TRBD1. CDR3 length equals 13 residues. Trimming removed 5 bases from V and 0 bases from J; junction bases left unmatched: 0. The germline CDR1 and CDR2 sequences are MGHRA and YSYEKL.

This chain connects TRBV5-1 to TRBJ1-1, with TRBD1 identical over 8 bases. The CDR3 loop spans 15 amino acids. V lost 2 bases, J lost 7 bases, and 10 bases stayed unmatched. CDR1 is SGHRS, CDR2 YFSETQ, per germline. The DNA of the CDR3 is TGCGCCAGCAGCTTAGACCCAGGGGGCGGGGGTGAAGCTTTCTTT. Its translation: CASSLDPGGGGEAFF.

The chain joins TRBV27 to TRBJ1-2; 9 nucleotides align to TRBD1. The V gene's germline CDR1 is MNHEY and CDR2 SMNVEV (reference sequence). The trim removed 7 bases at V and 0 bases at J, leaving 9 bases unmatched. The CDR3 sequence is 16 residues long. CDR3 region: CASNQGQGNPNYGYTF. DNA for the CDR3: TGTGCCAGCAACCAGGGACAGGGTAACCCTAACTATGGCTACACCTTC.

To note about this clone: The junction departs from the called germline gene at one end, perhaps through a read error. V and J are TRBV27 and TRBJ2-7; the match to TRBD1 covers 9 bases. CDR3 length: 14 amino acids. Per germline, CDR1 MNHEY and CDR2 SMNVEV (reference sequence). CDR3 nucleotides: TGTGCCAGCGGTTTCGGACAGGGGCCCTCCGAGCAGTACTTC. Its translation is CASGFGQGPSEQYF.

J is TRBJ2-1 and V is TRBV4-1; 9 bases fit TRBD1. V dropped 2 bases and J dropped 7; count of bases not matched to a gene: 9. The length of the CDR3 is 16 residues. Germline lookup yields CDR1 MGHRA and CDR2 YSYEKL. The CDR3 region is CASSQSSGTGRNEQFF. The CDR3 bases are TGCGCCAGCAGCCAATCCTCCGGGACAGGGAGAAATGAGCAGTTCTTC.

The chain couples TRBV5-1 to TRBJ2-2; tentatively, D is TRBD2 (6 bases). Germline CDR1 reads SGHRS; CDR2 reads YFSETQ. V lost 0 bases and J lost 5, with 14 bases in between. This CDR3 region has 16 residues. The CDR3 sequence is CASSLAGLPGTGELFF. In nucleotides, the CDR3 is TGCGCCAGCAGCTTGGCGGGACTCCCGGGGACCGGGGAGCTGTTTTTT.

The chain is built from TRBV5-4 and TRBJ1-2; D ambiguous. The V end was cut by 3 bases, the J end by 3 bases, with 6 bases between. The V gene's germline CDR1 is SGHNT and CDR2 YYREEE (reference sequence). There are 12 residues in the CDR3. The CDR3 sequence is CASSSPDYGYTF. CDR3 bases: TGTGCCAGCAGCTCTCCCGACTATGGCTACACCTTC.

With regard to this clone: Mismatch with germline at one junction end may stem from a read error. The chain's CDR3 is CARSLAGSRGTEAFF. DNA for the CDR3: TGCGCCCGCAGCTTGGCCGGCTCACGGGGCACTGAAGCTTTCTTT. This chain links TRBV5-1 with TRBJ1-1; D unclear. Germline V lookup: CDR1 SGHRS, CDR2 YFSETQ. The CDR3 has 15 amino acids.

The chain joins TRBV25-1 to TRBJ2-2; 7 bases map to TRBD2. The J segment lost 5 bases and the V segment lost 8 bases, leaving 5 bases of the junction unmatched. Germline CDR1 is MGHDK and CDR2 is SYGVNS. The CDR3 is 13 amino acids. CDR3 bases: TGTGCCAGCGGGCAGGGAGGGACCGGGGAGCTGTTTTTT. This gives the protein CASGQGGTGELFF.

The genes are TRBV27 and TRBJ1-5; 8 bases fit TRBD1. The CDR3 runs to 16 residues. V shed 6 bases and J 4 bases; nucleotides not matched to a gene: 11. CDR1 and CDR2 from the germline V gene are MNHEY and SMNVEV (reference sequence). The CDR3 DNA is TGTGCCAGCAGATCTTCAGGGGGCGGAGGGAATCAGCCCCAGCATTTT. It specifies CASRSSGGGGNQPQHF.

The chain has TRBV5-1 and TRBJ2-7, with 14 nucleotides matching TRBD2. CDR1 is SGHRS, CDR2 YFSETQ, per germline. V shed 4 bases, J shed 4 bases, and the junction held 10 bases outside the gene matches. CDR3 length: 17 residues. The CDR3: CASSLIGTSGRIYEQYF. The CDR3 DNA reads as TGCGCCAGCAGCCTGATAGGGACTAGCGGGAGAATTTACGAGCAGTACTTC. Combining the CDR3 with reference TRBV5-1 and TRBJ2-7 gives the whole variable domain KAGVTQTPRYLIKTRGQQVTLSCSPISGHRSVSWYQQTPGQGLQFLFEYFSETQRNKGNFPGRFSGRQFSNSRSEMNVSTLELGDSALYLCASSLIGTSGRIYEQYFGPGTRLTVT.

This chain connects TRBV27 to TRBJ2-3; 8 positions match TRBD1. J was trimmed by 3 bases and V by 6 bases; bases with no gene match: 8. CDR3 length: 15 amino acids. Germline loops: CDR1 MNHEY, CDR2 SMNVEV (reference sequence). CDR3 sequence: CASSRGRTGTDTQYF. As DNA, the CDR3 is TGTGCCAGCAGCCGAGGGAGGACAGGGACAGATACGCAGTATTTT.

The chain links TRBV11-2 to TRBJ2-2; 7 bases map to TRBD1. This CDR3 region has 15 residues. V gave up 7 bases and J gave up 7 bases; unmatched junction bases: 12. Germline V gene lookup returns CDR1 SGHAT and CDR2 FQNNGV. The CDR3 protein is CASISTDRAGGELFF. In DNA form, the CDR3 reads TGTGCCAGCATTTCCACTGACAGGGCCGGCGGGGAGCTGTTTTTT.

V and J are TRBV6-6 and TRBJ2-7; TRBD2 aligns across 8 bases. CDR1 and CDR2 from the germline V gene are MNHNY and SVGAGI (reference sequence). The CDR3 sequence is 15 residues long. V shed 0 bases, J shed 2 bases, and the junction held 3 bases outside the gene matches. CDR3 nucleotides: TGTGCCAGCAGTTACTCAAGCGGGGGAACCTACGAGCAGTACTTC. This codes for CASSYSSGGTYEQYF.

The chain couples TRBV6-5 to TRBJ2-1, with 9 nucleotides matching TRBD2. Trimming took 6 bases from V and 8 from J; bases not matched to a gene: 8. Germline CDR1 reads MNHEY; CDR2 reads SVGAGI. The CDR3 sequence is 14 residues long. CDR3 sequence reads: CASRLAGAADEQFF. DNA for the CDR3: TGTGCCAGCAGGTTAGCGGGAGCTGCGGATGAGCAGTTCTTC.

V is TRBV7-2 and J is TRBJ2-3, with TRBD1 matching over 7 bases. The CDR3 is made up of 15 amino acids. V lost 3 bases and J lost 1; bases outside the gene matches: 4. Germline V CDR1 and CDR2: SGHTA, FQGNSA. Written as DNA, the CDR3 is TGTGCCAGCAGCTTTACAGGGGTCCGCACAGATACGCAGTATTTT. Translation gives CASSFTGVRTDTQYF. The whole variable domain, remainder taken from reference TRBV7-2 and TRBJ2-3, is GAGVSQSPSNKVTEKGKDVELRCDPISGHTALYWYRQSLGQGLEFLIYFQGNSAPDKSGLPSDRFSAERTGGSVSTLTIQRTQQEDSAVYLCASSFTGVRTDTQYFGPGTRLTVL.

The V gene is TRBV4-1, the J gene TRBJ2-5; TRBD2 agrees at 10 bases. The trim removed 5 bases at V and 3 bases at J, leaving 9 bases unmatched. Germline CDR1 is MGHRA and CDR2 is YSYEKL. CDR3 length equals 16 residues. The DNA of the CDR3 is TGCGCCAGCAGCTCCTATCGTCTAGCGGGGGAAGAGACCCAGTACTTC. Its translation: CASSSYRLAGEETQYF.

This CDR3 reads CASSSTSGGKAFF. In DNA form, the CDR3 reads TGTGCCAGCAGCTCCACCTCGGGGGGCAAAGCTTTCTTT. V and J are TRBV7-9 and TRBJ1-1; D possibly corresponds to TRBD1 (6 bases). Germline CDR1 is SEHNR and CDR2 is FQNEAQ (reference sequence). This CDR3 is 13 amino acids long. Trimming took off 4 bases at V and 9 bases at J, with 15 bases between the two ends.

The chain couples TRBV27 to TRBJ1-6; TRBD1 aligns across 10 bases. CDR1 MNHEY and CDR2 SMNVEV come from the germline V gene (reference sequence). V trimming: 0 bases; J trimming: 7 bases; junction bases outside the gene matches: 9. The CDR3 is 18 residues long. As DNA, the CDR3 is TGTGCCAGCAGTTTATCATTGACAGGGGGCAATTTGAATTCACCCCTCCACTTT. Translation gives CASSLSLTGGNLNSPLHF.